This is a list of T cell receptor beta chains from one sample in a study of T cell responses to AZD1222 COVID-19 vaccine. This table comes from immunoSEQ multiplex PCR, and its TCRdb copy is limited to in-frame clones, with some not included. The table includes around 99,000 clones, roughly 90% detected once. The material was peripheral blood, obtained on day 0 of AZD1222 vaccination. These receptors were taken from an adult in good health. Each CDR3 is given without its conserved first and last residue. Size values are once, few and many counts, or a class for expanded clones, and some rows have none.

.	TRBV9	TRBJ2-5	ASSVAQGFETQY
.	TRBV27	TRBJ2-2	ASSRKGLAGNTGELF
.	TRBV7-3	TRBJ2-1	ASSPSAGGYNEQF
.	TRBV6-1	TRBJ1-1	ASSESSPYTEAF
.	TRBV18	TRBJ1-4	ASSPGLTNEKLF
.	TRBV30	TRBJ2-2	AWKGNKYGELF
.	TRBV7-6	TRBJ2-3	ASSLGREVLSTDTQY
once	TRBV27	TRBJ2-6	ASSRGQGIPSGANVLT
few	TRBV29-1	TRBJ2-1	SVEVPITDYNEQF
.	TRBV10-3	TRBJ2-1	AISVGLAGANEQF
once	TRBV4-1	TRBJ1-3	ASSPLGQGKSGNTIY
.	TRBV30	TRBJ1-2	AWGTRQGADYGYT
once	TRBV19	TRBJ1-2	ASSIGTRNNYGYT
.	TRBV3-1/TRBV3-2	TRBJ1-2	ASSRGEGQGSYGYT
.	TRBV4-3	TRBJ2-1	ASSQPGSKMNEQF
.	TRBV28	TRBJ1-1	ASMLVQSNTEAF
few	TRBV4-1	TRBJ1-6	ASSQGATGGSPLH
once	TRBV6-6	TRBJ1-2	ASSTTGYT
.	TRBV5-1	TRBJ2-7	ASSLDAGGPYEQY
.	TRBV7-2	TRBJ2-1	ASSLSPGKNEQF
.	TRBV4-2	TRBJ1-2	ASSQRWASNNYGYT
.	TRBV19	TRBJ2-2	ASSVIGGANTGELF
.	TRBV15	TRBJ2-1	ATSDGGGVNEQF
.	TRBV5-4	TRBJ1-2	ASSPPGPYGYT
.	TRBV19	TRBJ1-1	ASRIWDRDSEAF
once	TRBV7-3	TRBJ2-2	ASSVGGKNTGELF
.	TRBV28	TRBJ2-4	ASSLGLMGPSFPAKNIQY
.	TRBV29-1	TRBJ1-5	SVVEGNSNQPQH
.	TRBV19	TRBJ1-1	ASSSRQVALNTEAF
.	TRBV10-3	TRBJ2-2	AISEPSANTGELF
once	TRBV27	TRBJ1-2	ASSLAYRDYGYT
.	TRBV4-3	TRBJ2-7	ASSQDRSRQGVYEQY
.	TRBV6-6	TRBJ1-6	ASRAFGGGGYSPLH
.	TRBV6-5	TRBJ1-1	ASNPTGNTEAF
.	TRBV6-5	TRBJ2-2	ASSYEDTNTGELF
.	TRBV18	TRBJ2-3	ASSPPPRGSSDTQY
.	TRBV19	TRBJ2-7	ASSTGQGSWAQY
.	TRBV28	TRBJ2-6	ASSPRQGLRAGANVLT
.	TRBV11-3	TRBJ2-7	ASSQAYEQY
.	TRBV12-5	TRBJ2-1	ASGPQGGEQF
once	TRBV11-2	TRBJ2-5	ASSSGLAGGQETQY
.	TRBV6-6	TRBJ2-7	ASSSPGGSSYEQY
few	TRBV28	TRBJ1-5	ASRPSGGTLPQH
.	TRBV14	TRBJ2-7	ASTPTGLYEQY
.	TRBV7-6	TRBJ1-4	ASSPEQIQTTNEKLF
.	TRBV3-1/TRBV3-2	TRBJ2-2	ASSPWTQTGELF
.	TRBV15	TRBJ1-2	ATSRRFRHPNTNYGYT
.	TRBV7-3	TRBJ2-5	ASSSGLRETQY
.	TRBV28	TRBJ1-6	ASRTGSYNSPLH
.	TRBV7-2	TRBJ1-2	ASSNRRDTPKGKGYT
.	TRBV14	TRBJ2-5	ASSLTVGETQY
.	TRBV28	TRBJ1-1	ASSLTRTEAF
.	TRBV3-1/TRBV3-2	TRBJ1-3	ASSPGQGVSSGNTIY